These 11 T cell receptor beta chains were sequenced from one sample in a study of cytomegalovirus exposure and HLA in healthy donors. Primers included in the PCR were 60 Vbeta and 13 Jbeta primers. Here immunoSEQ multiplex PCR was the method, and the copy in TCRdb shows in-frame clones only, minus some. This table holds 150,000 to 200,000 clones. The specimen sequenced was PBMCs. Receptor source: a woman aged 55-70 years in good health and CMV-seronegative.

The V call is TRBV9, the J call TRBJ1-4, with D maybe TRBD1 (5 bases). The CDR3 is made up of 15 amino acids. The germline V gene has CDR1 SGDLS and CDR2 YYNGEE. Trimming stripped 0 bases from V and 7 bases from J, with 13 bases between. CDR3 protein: CASSVGSGYSEKLFF. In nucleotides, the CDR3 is TGTGCCAGCAGCGTAGGGTCAGGGTATAGTGAAAAACTGTTTTTT.

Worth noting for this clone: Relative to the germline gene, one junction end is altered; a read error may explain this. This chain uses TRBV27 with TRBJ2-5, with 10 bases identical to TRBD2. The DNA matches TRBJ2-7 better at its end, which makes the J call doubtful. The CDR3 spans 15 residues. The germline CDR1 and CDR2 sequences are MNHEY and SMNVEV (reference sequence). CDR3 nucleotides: TGTGCCAGCAGTCTATCTAGCGGGGGACTATACGAGCAGTACTTC. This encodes CASSLSSGGLYEQYF.

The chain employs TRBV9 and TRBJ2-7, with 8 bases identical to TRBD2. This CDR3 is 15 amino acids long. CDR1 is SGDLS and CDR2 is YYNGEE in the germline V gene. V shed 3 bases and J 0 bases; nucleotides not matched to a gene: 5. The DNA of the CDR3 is TGTGCCAGCAGCGCAATAGCGGGGCCCTCCTACGAGCAGTACTTC. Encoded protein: CASSAIAGPSYEQYF.

CDR3: CASSVSRDISYNEQFF. CDR3 DNA: TGCGCCAGCAGTGTTAGTCGGGACATCTCCTACAATGAGCAGTTCTTC. V gene TRBV5-1 combines with J gene TRBJ2-1, with D maybe TRBD1 (6 bases). Germline loops: CDR1 SGHRS, CDR2 YFSETQ. The length of the CDR3 is 16 residues. V lost 5 bases to trimming and J lost 0 bases, with 15 bases between them.

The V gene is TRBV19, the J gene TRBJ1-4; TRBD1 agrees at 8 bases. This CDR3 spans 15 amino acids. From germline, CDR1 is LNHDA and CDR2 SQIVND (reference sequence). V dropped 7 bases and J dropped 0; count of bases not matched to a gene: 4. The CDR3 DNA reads TGTGCCAGTACAGACAGGGGAACAACTAATGAAAAACTGTTTTTT. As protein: CASTDRGTTNEKLFF. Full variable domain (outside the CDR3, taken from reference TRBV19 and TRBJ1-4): DGGITQSPKYLFRKEGQNVTLSCEQNLNHDAMYWYRQDPGQGLRLIYYSQIVNDFQKGDIAEGYSVSREKKESFPLTVTSAQKNPTAFYLCASTDRGTTNEKLFFGSGTQLSVL.

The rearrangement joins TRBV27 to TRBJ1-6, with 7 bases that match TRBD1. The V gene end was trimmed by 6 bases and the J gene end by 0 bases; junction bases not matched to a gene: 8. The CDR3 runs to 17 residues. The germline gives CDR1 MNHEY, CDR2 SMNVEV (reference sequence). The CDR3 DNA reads TGTGCCAGCAGCCTAGACAGGGTTTACTCCTATAATTCACCCCTCCACTTT. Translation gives CASSLDRVYSYNSPLHF.

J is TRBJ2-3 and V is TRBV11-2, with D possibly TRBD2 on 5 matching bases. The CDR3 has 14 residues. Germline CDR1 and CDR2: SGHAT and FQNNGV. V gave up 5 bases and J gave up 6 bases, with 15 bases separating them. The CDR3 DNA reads TGTGCCAGCAGCCAAACTAGAGCGGCGGATACGCAGTATTTT. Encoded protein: CASSQTRAADTQYF.

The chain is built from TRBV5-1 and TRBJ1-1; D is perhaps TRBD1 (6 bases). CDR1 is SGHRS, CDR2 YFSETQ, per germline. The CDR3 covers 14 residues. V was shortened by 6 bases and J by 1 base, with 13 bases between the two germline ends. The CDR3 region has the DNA TGCGCCAGCACTACTCCAGGGGAGAACACTGAAGCTTTCTTT. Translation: CASTTPGENTEAFF.

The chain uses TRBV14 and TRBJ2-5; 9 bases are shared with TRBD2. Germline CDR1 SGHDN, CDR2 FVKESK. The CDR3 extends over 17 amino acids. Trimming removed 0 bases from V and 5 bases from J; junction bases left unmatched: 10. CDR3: CASSQEGPLAGLETQYF. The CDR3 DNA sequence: TGTGCCAGCAGCCAAGAGGGCCCCCTAGCGGGACTGGAGACCCAGTACTTC. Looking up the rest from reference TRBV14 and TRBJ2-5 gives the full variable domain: EAGVTQFPSHSVIEKGQTVTLRCDPISGHDNLYWYRRVMGKEIKFLLHFVKESKQDESGMPNNRFLAERTGGTYSTLKVQPAELEDSGVYFCASSQEGPLAGLETQYFGPGTRLLVL.

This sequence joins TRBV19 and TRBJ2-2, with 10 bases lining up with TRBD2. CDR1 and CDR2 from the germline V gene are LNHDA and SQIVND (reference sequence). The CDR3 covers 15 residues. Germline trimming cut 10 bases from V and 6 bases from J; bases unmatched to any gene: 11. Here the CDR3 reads CAISGGQLGAGELFF. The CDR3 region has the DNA TGTGCCATTAGCGGGGGGCAATTGGGGGCCGGGGAGCTGTTTTTT.

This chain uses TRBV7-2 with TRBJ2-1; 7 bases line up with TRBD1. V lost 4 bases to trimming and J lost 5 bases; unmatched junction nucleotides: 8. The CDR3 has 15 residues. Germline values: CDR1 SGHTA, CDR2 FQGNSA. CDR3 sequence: CASSWGTDYHNEQFF. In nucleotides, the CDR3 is TGTGCCAGCAGCTGGGGGACAGATTACCACAATGAGCAGTTCTTC.